This entry lists 13 T cell receptor beta chains sequenced from one sample in a study of blood T cell repertoires in COVID-19. Clones were read by immunoSEQ multiplex PCR, and TCRdb kept only the in-frame ones, dropping some. Of 190,000 or so clones listed, 87% are singletons. Sequences were obtained from peripheral blood. Receptors were obtained from a man between 35 and 55 years old with active or convalescent COVID-19.

The chain couples TRBV30 to TRBJ1-2, with TRBD1 matching over 7 bases. V dropped 1 base and J dropped 4; count of bases not matched to a gene: 9. Germline V gene lookup returns CDR1 GTSNPN and CDR2 SVGIG (reference sequence). The CDR3 runs 15 residues. This CDR3 reads CAWSAGQASIYGYTF. DNA of the CDR3: TGTGCCTGGAGTGCAGGACAGGCCTCAATCTATGGCTACACCTTC.

This clone has only one observation. The V call is TRBV20-1, the J call TRBJ1-1; no clear D. Germline V gene sequence: CDR1 DFQATT, CDR2 SNEGSKA (reference sequence). V dropped 3 bases and J dropped 4 bases, with 12 bases sitting between them. The CDR3 runs to 13 residues. The CDR3 DNA follows: TGCAGTGCTAGTAGCGAGGTCCCCACTGAAGCTTTCTTT. This sequence encodes CSASSEVPTEAFF.

The chain carries TRBV20-1 and TRBJ1-2; the D gene is possibly TRBD1 (5 bases). Germline loops: CDR1 DFQATT, CDR2 SNEGSKA (reference sequence). Trimming cost V 5 bases and J 7 bases, with 11 bases left between them. The CDR3 extends over 11 amino acids. The CDR3 DNA reads TGCAGTGCTCCAGGGCTTATTGGCTACACCTTC. It is translated as CSAPGLIGYTF.

This clone was picked up a small number of times. The chain couples TRBV4-3 to TRBJ2-1; 9 nucleotides agree with TRBD2. The CDR3 has 16 amino acids. Germline V CDR1 and CDR2: LGHNA, YSLEER. Unmatched junction bases numbered 7, after V lost 3 bases and J lost 4 bases. This CDR3 reads CASSQLPGLAYNEQFF. CDR3 nucleotide sequence: TGCGCCAGCAGCCAGCTTCCGGGACTAGCTTACAATGAGCAGTTCTTC.

This chain uses TRBV5-4 with TRBJ2-3; 8 bases are shared with TRBD1. CDR1 and CDR2 from the germline V gene are SGHNT and YYREEE (reference sequence). The CDR3 is 14 residues long. Unmatched junction bases numbered 3, after V lost 5 bases and J lost 1 base. CDR3: CASRRTGRTDTQYF. The CDR3 DNA reads as TGTGCCAGCAGGCGGACAGGGCGCACAGATACGCAGTATTTT.

This clone occurred a few times. Here the CDR3 DNA reads TGTGCCAGCAGCCCCTATGGCAGCGGGGCCTATAATTCACCCCTCCACTTT. The encoded protein is CASSPYGSGAYNSPLHF. J is TRBJ1-6 and V is TRBV3-1 (or the pseudogene TRBV3-2); no reliable D call. CDR1 is LGHDT and CDR2 is YNNKEL in the germline V gene (reference sequence). The CDR3 length is 17 residues. With 4 bases removed from V and 2 bases from J, the gap between germline ends came to 15 bases.

This clone was picked up a small number of times. The V call is TRBV27, the J call TRBJ2-7; 11 positions agree with TRBD2. CDR3 length equals 15 residues. Trimming took 2 bases from V and 2 from J; bases not matched to a gene: 2. Germline-derived CDR1 and CDR2 are MNHEY and SMNVEV (reference sequence). This chain's CDR3 is CASSLATSGAYEQYF. The CDR3 DNA is TGTGCCAGCAGTTTAGCGACTAGCGGGGCCTACGAGCAGTACTTC.

This chain connects TRBV4-2 to TRBJ1-4; D gene uncertain. CDR1 and CDR2 from the germline V gene are LGHNA and YNFKEQ. Trimming cost V 4 bases and J 3 bases, with 9 bases left between them. The CDR3 extends over 14 amino acids. For the CDR3, the DNA is TGTGCCAGCAGCCCACGGTTGGCTAATGAAAAACTGTTTTTT. It specifies CASSPRLANEKLFF.

The chain uses TRBV9 and TRBJ2-2, with a possible D match to TRBD1 (6 bases). The CDR3 is 19 residues long. CDR1 SGDLS and CDR2 YYNGEE come from the germline V gene. V was trimmed by 4 bases and J by 3 bases, leaving 25 bases between them. Here the CDR3 DNA reads TGTGCCAGCAGCCCCTGGGGAACCTCAGGGGTATGGGACACCGGGGAGCTGTTTTTT. This codes for CASSPWGTSGVWDTGELFF.

The genes are TRBV7-6 and TRBJ2-1; TRBD2 aligns across 13 bases. The V segment lost 6 bases and the J segment 4 bases; nucleotides outside the gene matches: 15. The CDR3 is made up of 19 amino acids. CDR1 and CDR2 (germline): SGHVS, FNYEAQ. The CDR3 loop is CASSSTTSGGARRYNEQFF. The CDR3 coding sequence is TGTGCCAGCAGTTCCACTACTAGCGGGGGGGCCCGAAGATACAATGAGCAGTTCTTC.

The CDR3 coding sequence is TGTGCCAGCGAGAAAGGGGGGGCTGGAAACACCATATATTTT. This encodes CASEKGGAGNTIYF. The genes are TRBV6-5 and TRBJ1-3, with D tentatively TRBD1 (6 bases). V dropped 8 bases and J dropped 2 bases, with 13 bases sitting between them. CDR3 length: 14 residues. Germline V CDR1 and CDR2: MNHEY, SVGAGI.

The chain recombines TRBV9 with TRBJ2-6, with no clear D. The V end lost 4 bases, the J end lost 4 bases, and 6 bases lay between the germline ends. The CDR3 runs 13 residues. Germline V gene lookup returns CDR1 SGDLS and CDR2 YYNGEE. CDR3 bases: TGTGCCAGCAGCCCACTGGGGGCCAACGTCCTGACTTTC. It yields the protein CASSPLGANVLTF.

The chain recombines TRBV6-2 or TRBV6-3 with TRBJ2-5, with 10 bases matching TRBD2. The V and J ends lost 0 bases and 4 bases, in that order; junction bases with no gene match: 8. The CDR3 spans 17 residues. CDR1 and CDR2 from the germline V gene are MNHEY and SVGEGT. In DNA, the CDR3 is TGTGCCAGCAGTTACTCGACCCTAGCGGGGGAGGGAGAGACCCAGTACTTC. Its translation: CASSYSTLAGEGETQYF.